This T cell receptor beta chain came from a study of blood T cell repertoires in COVID-19. The assay was immunoSEQ multiplex PCR, and TCRdb's table has in-frame clones only and misses some. In the table there are 300,000 to 400,000 clones, roughly 85% of which are singletons. V was pared by 3 bases and J by 0 bases, with 7 bases between. The CDR3 spans 14 residues. Germline CDR1 SGHRS, CDR2 YFSETQ. This TCR was recovered from a human donor in a cohort sampled during active COVID-19. The chain joins TRBV5-1 to TRBJ1-3; weak D call: TRBD1 (5 bases). The sequenced sample was peripheral blood. CDR3 residues: CASSSGVSGNTIYF. In DNA form, the CDR3 reads TGCGCCAGCAGCTCGGGGGTCTCTGGAAACACCATATATTTT.